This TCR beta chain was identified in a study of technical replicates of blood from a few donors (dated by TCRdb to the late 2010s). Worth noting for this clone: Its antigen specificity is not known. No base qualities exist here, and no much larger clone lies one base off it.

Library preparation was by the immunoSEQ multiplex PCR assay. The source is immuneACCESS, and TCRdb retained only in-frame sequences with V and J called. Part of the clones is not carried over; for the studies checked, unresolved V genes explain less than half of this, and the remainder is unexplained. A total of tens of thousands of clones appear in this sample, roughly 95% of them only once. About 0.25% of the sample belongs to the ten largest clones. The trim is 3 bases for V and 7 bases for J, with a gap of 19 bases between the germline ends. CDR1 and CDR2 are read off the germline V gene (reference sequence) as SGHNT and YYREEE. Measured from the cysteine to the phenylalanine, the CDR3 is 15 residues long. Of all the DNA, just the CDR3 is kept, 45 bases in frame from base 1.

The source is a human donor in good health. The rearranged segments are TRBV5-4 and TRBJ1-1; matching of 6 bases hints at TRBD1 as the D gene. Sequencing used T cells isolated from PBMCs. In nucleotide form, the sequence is TGTGCCAGCAGCTCAAAGGACAGTTTGGATGGTGAAGCTTTCTTT. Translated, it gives CASSSKDSLDGEAFF.